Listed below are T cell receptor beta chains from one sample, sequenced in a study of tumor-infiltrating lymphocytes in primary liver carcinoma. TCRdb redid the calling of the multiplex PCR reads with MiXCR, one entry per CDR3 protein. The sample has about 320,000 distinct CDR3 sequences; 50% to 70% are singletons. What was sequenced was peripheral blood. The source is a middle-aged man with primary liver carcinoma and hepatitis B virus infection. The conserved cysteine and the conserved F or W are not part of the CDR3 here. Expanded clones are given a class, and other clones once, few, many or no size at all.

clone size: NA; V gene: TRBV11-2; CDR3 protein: ASSLARNTEAS
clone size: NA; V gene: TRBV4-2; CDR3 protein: ASSQGERSGGGSDEQF
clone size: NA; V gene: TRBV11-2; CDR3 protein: ASNLLGGGRETQY
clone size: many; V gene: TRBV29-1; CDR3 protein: SVRIGQETQY
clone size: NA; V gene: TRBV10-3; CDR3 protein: AISEWGAGGSTDTQY
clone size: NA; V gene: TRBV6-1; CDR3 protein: ASSEQGGSPIH
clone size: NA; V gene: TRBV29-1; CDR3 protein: SAERAGHGITEAF
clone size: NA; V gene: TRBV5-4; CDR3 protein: ASSLTNYGYT
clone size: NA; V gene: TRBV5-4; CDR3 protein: ASSLVAWDTGELF
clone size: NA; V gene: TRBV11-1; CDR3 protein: ASSPDRKTEAF